The 19 T cell receptor beta chains listed next were all sequenced from one sample in a study of CD8 T cells in Susac syndrome. After extraction with the RNeasy kit, about 0.5 to 1 ug of the RNA was reverse transcribed using random hexamers. TCRdb reanalysed the immunoSEQ multiplex PCR reads using MiXCR and keeps one entry per CDR3 protein. The sample carries some 75,000 distinct CDR3 sequences, approximately 93% recorded once. Sequenced: CD8+ T cells from PBMCs. The receptors shown here come from a human donor with Susac syndrome.

V gene TRBV29-1 combines with J gene TRBJ1-2; D not certain. The CDR3 is made up of 13 amino acids. Between the trimmed V and J ends, which lost 0 bases and 4 bases, there was a span of 9 bases. Germline CDR1 SQVTM, CDR2 ANQGSEA. The CDR3 loop reads CSVEERISYGYTF. The CDR3 DNA follows: TGCAGCGTTGAAGAACGGATCTCCTATGGCTACACCTTC.

This chain joins TRBV11-2 and TRBJ2-3, with TRBD1 matching over 8 bases. Looked up from germline, CDR1 is SGHAT and CDR2 is FQNNGV. This CDR3 has 16 residues. Germline trimming cut 5 bases from V and 2 bases from J; bases unmatched to any gene: 9. CDR3 DNA: TGTGCCAGCAGCCCCAGACAGGGGCGGGACACAGATACGCAGTATTTT. This encodes CASSPRQGRDTDTQYF.

This chain links TRBV7-9 with TRBJ2-6, with D hard to call. Germline values: CDR1 SEHNR, CDR2 FQNEAQ (reference sequence). Trimming pared 11 bases from V and 2 bases from J, leaving 10 bases between. There are 13 residues in the CDR3. CDR3 in amino acids: CAVGGAGANVLTF. The CDR3 DNA follows: TGTGCCGTGGGTGGAGCTGGGGCCAACGTCCTGACTTTC.

The CDR3 DNA reads TGTGCCATCAGTGGCGGGAACACTGAAGCTTTCTTT. It codes for CAISGGNTEAFF. The chain uses TRBV10-3 and TRBJ1-1; D gene uncertain. The CDR3 is made up of 12 amino acids. Germline V gives CDR1 ENHRY, CDR2 SYGVKD. Trimming took 4 bases from V and 1 from J, leaving 4 bases between them.

The rearrangement joins TRBV9 to TRBJ2-2; possibly TRBD1 for D (6 bases). The CDR3 sequence is 15 residues long. Looked up from germline, CDR1 is SGDLS and CDR2 is YYNGEE. The V end was cut by 0 bases, the J end by 4 bases, with 10 bases between. For the CDR3, the DNA is TGTGCCAGCAGCGTAGATACAGGGCGCACCGGGGAGCTGTTTTTT. Translated, it gives CASSVDTGRTGELFF.

This rearrangement joins TRBV20-1 to TRBJ1-3; the match to TRBD1 covers 8 bases. Germline trimming cut 7 bases from V and 3 bases from J; bases unmatched to any gene: 8. CDR1 DFQATT and CDR2 SNEGSKA come from the germline V gene (reference sequence). The CDR3 length is 14 residues. This CDR3 reads CSVEDRASGNTIYF. CDR3 sequence (DNA): TGCAGTGTCGAGGACAGGGCCAGTGGAAACACCATATATTTT.

The rearrangement joins TRBV5-6 to TRBJ2-5; tentatively, D is TRBD1 (7 bases). This CDR3 has 14 residues. Germline loops: CDR1 SGHDT, CDR2 YYEEEE. V lost 6 bases and J lost 5, with 17 bases in between. The CDR3 DNA is TGTGCCAGCAAGGAGGGGGCTGGAAGGGAGACCCAGTACTTC. Its translation: CASKEGAGRETQYF. The whole variable domain, filled in from reference TRBV5-6 and TRBJ2-5, reads DAGVTQSPTHLIKTRGQQVTLRCSPKSGHDTVSWYQQALGQGPQFIFQYYEEEERQRGNFPDRFSGHQFPNYSSELNVNALLLGDSALYLCASKEGAGRETQYFGPGTRLLVL.

This chain joins TRBV7-9 and TRBJ2-7; 8 positions match TRBD1. This CDR3 has 15 residues. Germline-derived CDR1 and CDR2 are SEHNR and FQNEAQ (reference sequence). V gave up 3 bases and J gave up 0 bases; unmatched junction bases: 4. CDR3 DNA: TGTGCCAGCAGCTTGGGGACAGGCAGCTCCTACGAGCAGTACTTC. Its translation: CASSLGTGSSYEQYF.

The chain uses TRBV7-8 and TRBJ2-3, with 16 bases that match TRBD2. Germline-derived CDR1 and CDR2 are SGHVS and FQNEAQ. CDR3 size: 15 residues. V was pared by 5 bases and J by 7 bases, with 3 bases of the junction left unmatched. The CDR3 DNA follows: TGTGCCAGCAGCGAGGGACTAGCGGGAGGGTATACGCAGTATTTT. It codes for CASSEGLAGGYTQYF.

The gene calls are TRBV13 and TRBJ2-1; no firm D call. Germline CDR1 PRHDT, CDR2 FYEKMQ (reference sequence). Trimming took off 4 bases at V and 0 bases at J, with 19 bases between the two ends. CDR3 length: 18 residues. CDR3 amino acids: CASSSSLTPLSSYNEQFF. In nucleotides, the CDR3 is TGTGCCAGCAGCTCGTCTCTTACGCCGCTGAGCTCCTACAATGAGCAGTTCTTC.

This clonotype is a singleton in its sample. J is TRBJ2-7 and V is TRBV5-4, with TRBD1 as a possible D gene (5 bases). The CDR3 sequence is 14 residues long. Trimming removed 0 bases from V and 4 bases from J, with 11 bases in between. Per germline, CDR1 SGHNT and CDR2 YYREEE (reference sequence). The CDR3 nucleotides read TGTGCCAGCAGCTTGGGGGGCTACCAATACGAGCAGTACTTC. It is translated as CASSLGGYQYEQYF.

V is TRBV7-9 and J is TRBJ2-2, with a possible D match to TRBD2 (6 bases). Per germline, CDR1 SEHNR and CDR2 FQNEAQ (reference sequence). CDR3 length: 13 amino acids. Trimming cost V 8 bases and J 1 base, with 8 bases left between them. The chain's CDR3 is CASPGGNTGELFF. CDR3 bases: TGTGCCAGCCCCGGGGGGAACACCGGGGAGCTGTTTTTT.

This clonotype was seen only once. V gene TRBV4-2 combines with J gene TRBJ2-3; no definite D call. Trimming removed 2 bases from V and 2 bases from J, with 8 bases in between. Looked up from germline, CDR1 is LGHNA and CDR2 is YNFKEQ. This CDR3 is 14 amino acids long. CDR3 in DNA: TGTGCCAGCAGCCAACCGGACGCCACAGATACGCAGTATTTT. Encoded protein: CASSQPDATDTQYF.

This chain connects TRBV7-8 to TRBJ2-5, with 9 positions matching TRBD2. Germline trimming cut 5 bases from V and 3 bases from J; bases unmatched to any gene: 10. The germline CDR1 and CDR2 sequences are SGHVS and FQNEAQ. The CDR3 runs 16 residues. As DNA, the CDR3 is TGTGCCAGCAGCCTGGGAGGGGCTAGCGGGGAAGAGACCCAGTACTTC. Protein: CASSLGGASGEETQYF.

The J gene is TRBJ2-1, the V gene TRBV20-1; D gene uncertain. From germline, CDR1 is DFQATT and CDR2 SNEGSKA (reference sequence). The CDR3 covers 14 residues. V was clipped by 3 bases and J by 8 bases, with 17 bases between them. This CDR3 is CSARTGPAIDEQFF. In nucleotides, the CDR3 is TGCAGTGCTAGGACGGGCCCAGCCATCGATGAGCAGTTCTTC.

This rearrangement joins TRBV18 to TRBJ2-1, with D hard to call. The germline gives CDR1 KGHSH, CDR2 LQKENI. The germline V and J ends were trimmed by 2 bases and 0 bases, with 8 bases remaining between them. This CDR3 contains 15 residues. CDR3 nucleotide sequence: TGTGCCAGCTCACCAGGGCCTAGCTCCTACAATGAGCAGTTCTTC. Translation gives CASSPGPSSYNEQFF.

The chain carries TRBV7-8 and TRBJ2-6; D unclear. The CDR3 extends over 15 amino acids. With 2 bases removed from V and 5 bases from J, the gap between germline ends came to 10 bases. Germline V gives CDR1 SGHVS, CDR2 FQNEAQ. The chain's CDR3 is CASSLSSLRANVLTF. The DNA for the CDR3 is TGTGCCAGCAGCTTAAGTTCGCTTCGGGCCAACGTCCTGACTTTC.

The chain recombines TRBV4-2 with TRBJ1-2; D is unresolved. V lost 4 bases and J lost 4, with 19 bases in between. The CDR3 sequence is 16 residues long. In germline, CDR1 is LGHNA, CDR2 YNFKEQ. The CDR3 coding sequence is TGTGCCAGCAGCCCTGGGGTCTTAAGGGCGAGCTATGGCTACACCTTC. It specifies CASSPGVLRASYGYTF.

This chain connects TRBV5-6 to TRBJ1-2; 10 bases align to TRBD1. V shed 1 base and J 6 bases; nucleotides not matched to a gene: 3. The CDR3 runs 14 residues. CDR1 is SGHDT and CDR2 is YYEEEE in the germline V gene. CDR3 residues: CASSLRGTGDGYTF. The CDR3 DNA sequence: TGTGCCAGCAGCTTGCGCGGGACAGGGGATGGCTACACCTTC.